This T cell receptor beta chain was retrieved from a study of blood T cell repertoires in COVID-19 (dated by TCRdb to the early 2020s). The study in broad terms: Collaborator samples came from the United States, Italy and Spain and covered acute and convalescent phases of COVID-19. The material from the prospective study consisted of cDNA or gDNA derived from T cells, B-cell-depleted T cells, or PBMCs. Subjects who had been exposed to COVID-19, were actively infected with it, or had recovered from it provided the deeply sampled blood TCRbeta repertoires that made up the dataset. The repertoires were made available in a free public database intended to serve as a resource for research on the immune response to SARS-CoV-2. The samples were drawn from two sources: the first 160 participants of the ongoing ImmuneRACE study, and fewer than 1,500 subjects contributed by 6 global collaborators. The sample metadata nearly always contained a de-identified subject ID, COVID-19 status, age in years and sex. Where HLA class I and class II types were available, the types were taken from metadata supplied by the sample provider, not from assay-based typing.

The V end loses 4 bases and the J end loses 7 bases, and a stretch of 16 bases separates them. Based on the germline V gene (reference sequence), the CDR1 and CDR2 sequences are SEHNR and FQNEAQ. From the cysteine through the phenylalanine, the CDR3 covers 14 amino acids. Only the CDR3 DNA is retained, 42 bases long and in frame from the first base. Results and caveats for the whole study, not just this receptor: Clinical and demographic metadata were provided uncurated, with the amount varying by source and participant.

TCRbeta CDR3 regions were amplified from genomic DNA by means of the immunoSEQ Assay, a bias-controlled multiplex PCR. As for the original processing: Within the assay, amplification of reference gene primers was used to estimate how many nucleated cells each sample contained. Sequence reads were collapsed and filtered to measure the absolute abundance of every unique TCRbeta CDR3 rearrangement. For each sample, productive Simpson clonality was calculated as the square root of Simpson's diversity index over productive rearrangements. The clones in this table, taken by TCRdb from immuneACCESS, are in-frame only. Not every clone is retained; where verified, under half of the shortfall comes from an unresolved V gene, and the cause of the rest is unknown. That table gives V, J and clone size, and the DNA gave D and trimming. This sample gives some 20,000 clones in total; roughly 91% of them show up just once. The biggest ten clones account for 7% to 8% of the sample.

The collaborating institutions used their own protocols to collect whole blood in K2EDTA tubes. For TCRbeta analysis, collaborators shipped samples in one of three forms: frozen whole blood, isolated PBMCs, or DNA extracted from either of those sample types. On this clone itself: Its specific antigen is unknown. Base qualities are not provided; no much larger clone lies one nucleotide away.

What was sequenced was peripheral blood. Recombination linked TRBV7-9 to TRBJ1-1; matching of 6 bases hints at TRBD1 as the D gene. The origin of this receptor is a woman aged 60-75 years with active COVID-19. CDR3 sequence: CASSSLGQWIEAFF. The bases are TGTGCCAGCAGCTCGTTGGGACAATGGATTGAAGCTTTCTTT.